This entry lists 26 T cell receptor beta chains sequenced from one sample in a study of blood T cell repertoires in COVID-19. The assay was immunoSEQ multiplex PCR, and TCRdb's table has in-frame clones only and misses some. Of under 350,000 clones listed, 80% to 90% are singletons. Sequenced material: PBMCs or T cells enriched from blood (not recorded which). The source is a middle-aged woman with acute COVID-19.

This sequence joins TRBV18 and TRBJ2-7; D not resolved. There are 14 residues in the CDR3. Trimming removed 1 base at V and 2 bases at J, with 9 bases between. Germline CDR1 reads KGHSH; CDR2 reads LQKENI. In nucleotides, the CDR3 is TGTGCCAGCTCACCACTGAACAGACCCTACGAGCAGTACTTC. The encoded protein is CASSPLNRPYEQYF.

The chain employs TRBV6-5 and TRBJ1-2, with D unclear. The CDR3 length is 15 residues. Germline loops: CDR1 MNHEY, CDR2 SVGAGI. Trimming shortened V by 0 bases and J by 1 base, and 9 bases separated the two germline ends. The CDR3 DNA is TGTGCCAGCAGTTACTCGGAGCGCGGTAACTATGGCTACACCTTC. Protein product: CASSYSERGNYGYTF.

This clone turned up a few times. As DNA, the CDR3 is TGTGCCAGCAGCGCTAGCGGGAGGGCGTCAGATACGCAGTATTTT. Protein sequence: CASSASGRASDTQYF. This sequence joins TRBV11-2 and TRBJ2-3, with 12 bases matching TRBD2. CDR1 is SGHAT, CDR2 FQNNGV, per germline. This CDR3 is 15 amino acids long. With V trimmed by 5 bases and J by 4 bases, 4 bases remained unmatched.

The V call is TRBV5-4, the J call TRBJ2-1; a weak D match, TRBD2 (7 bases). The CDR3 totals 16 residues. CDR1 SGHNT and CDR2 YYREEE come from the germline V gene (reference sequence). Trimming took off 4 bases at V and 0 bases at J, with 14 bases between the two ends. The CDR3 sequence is CASSPGGANSYNEQFF. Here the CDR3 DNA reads TGTGCCAGCAGCCCTGGGGGGGCGAACTCCTACAATGAGCAGTTCTTC.

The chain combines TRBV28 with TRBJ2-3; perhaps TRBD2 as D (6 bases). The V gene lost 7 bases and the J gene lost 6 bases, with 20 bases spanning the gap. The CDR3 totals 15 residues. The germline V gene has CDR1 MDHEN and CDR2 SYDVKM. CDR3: CASNSGWGEWDTQYF. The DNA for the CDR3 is TGTGCCAGCAATAGCGGCTGGGGGGAATGGGATACGCAGTATTTT.

The CDR3 DNA sequence: TGTGCCAGTATGGGGCAGGGGGTTAACACTGAAGCTTTCTTT. It specifies CASMGQGVNTEAFF. V is TRBV19 and J is TRBJ1-1, with 7 nucleotides matching TRBD1. The CDR3 sequence is 14 residues long. Per germline, CDR1 LNHDA and CDR2 SQIVND (reference sequence). V lost 7 bases and J lost 2; bases outside the gene matches: 7.

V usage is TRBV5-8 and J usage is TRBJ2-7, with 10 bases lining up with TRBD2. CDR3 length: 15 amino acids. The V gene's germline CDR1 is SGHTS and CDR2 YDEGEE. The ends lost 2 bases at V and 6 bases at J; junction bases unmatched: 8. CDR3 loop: CASSLSLAGEGEQYF. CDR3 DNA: TGTGCCAGCAGCTTATCCCTAGCGGGGGAAGGCGAGCAGTACTTC.

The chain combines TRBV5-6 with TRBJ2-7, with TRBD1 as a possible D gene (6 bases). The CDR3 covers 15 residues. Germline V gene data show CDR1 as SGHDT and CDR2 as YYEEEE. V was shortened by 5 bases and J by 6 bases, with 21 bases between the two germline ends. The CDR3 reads CASSGTRGGRVEQYF. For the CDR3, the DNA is TGTGCCAGCAGTGGTACCAGGGGCGGAAGAGTCGAGCAGTACTTC.

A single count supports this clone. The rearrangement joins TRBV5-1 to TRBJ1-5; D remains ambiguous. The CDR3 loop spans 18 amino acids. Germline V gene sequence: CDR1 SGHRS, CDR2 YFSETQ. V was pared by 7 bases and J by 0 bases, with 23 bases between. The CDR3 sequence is CASPVPISNSPSNQPQHF. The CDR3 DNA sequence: TGCGCCAGCCCTGTCCCCATTTCTAACAGTCCTAGCAATCAGCCCCAGCATTTT. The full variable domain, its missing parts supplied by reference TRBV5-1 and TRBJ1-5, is KAGVTQTPRYLIKTRGQQVTLSCSPISGHRSVSWYQQTPGQGLQFLFEYFSETQRNKGNFPGRFSGRQFSNSRSEMNVSTLELGDSALYLCASPVPISNSPSNQPQHFGDGTRLSIL.

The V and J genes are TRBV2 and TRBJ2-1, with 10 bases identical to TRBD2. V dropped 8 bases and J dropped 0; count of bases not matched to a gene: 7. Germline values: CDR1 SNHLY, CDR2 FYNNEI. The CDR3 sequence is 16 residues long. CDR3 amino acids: CASGGASGSSYNEQFF. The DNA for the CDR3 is TGTGCCAGCGGGGGAGCTAGCGGGAGCTCCTACAATGAGCAGTTCTTC.

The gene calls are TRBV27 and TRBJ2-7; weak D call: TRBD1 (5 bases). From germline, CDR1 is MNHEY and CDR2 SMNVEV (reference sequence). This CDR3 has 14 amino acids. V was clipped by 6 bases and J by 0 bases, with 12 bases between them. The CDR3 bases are TGTGCCAGCAGCATGGGGCCGAGCTCCTACGAGCAGTACTTC. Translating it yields CASSMGPSSYEQYF.

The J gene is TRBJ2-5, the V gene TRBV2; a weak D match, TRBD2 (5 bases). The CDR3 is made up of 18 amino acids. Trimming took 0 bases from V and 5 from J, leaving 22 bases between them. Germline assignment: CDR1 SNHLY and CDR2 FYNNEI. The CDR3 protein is CASSEALRGLVGFETQYF. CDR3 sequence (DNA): TGTGCCAGCAGTGAAGCGCTTCGAGGGCTGGTAGGGTTCGAGACCCAGTACTTC.

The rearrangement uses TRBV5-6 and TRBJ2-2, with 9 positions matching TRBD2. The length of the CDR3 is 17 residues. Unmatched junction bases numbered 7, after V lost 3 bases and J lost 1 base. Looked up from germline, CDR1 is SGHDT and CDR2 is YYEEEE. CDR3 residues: CASSSNSGRWNTGELFF. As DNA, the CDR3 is TGTGCCAGCAGCTCGAATAGCGGGAGATGGAACACCGGGGAGCTGTTTTTT.

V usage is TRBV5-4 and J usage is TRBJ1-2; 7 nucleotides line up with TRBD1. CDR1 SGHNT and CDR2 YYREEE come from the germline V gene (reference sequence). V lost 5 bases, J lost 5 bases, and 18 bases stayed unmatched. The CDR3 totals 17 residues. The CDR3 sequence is CASSKGQGVGVGYGYTF. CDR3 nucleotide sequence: TGTGCCAGCAGTAAGGGGCAGGGGGTTGGAGTTGGATATGGCTACACCTTC.

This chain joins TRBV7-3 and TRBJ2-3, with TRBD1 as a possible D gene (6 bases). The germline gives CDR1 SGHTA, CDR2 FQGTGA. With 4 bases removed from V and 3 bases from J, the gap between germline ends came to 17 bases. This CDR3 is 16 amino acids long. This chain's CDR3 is CASSSTFEGDTDTQYF. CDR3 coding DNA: TGTGCCAGCAGCTCTACTTTTGAGGGGGATACAGATACGCAGTATTTT.

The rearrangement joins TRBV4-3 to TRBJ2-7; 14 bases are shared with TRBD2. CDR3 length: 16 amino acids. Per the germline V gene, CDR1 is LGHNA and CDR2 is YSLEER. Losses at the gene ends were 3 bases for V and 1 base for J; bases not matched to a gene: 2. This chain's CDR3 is CASSQGTSGGSYEQYF. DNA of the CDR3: TGCGCCAGCAGCCAGGGGACTAGCGGGGGTTCCTACGAGCAGTACTTC.

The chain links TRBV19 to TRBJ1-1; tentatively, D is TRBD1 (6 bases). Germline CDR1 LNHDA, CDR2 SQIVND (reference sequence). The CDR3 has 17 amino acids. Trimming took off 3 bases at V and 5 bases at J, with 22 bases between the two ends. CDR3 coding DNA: TGTGCCAGTAGTATTCGGACAGCTTCCTACGTGCGGACTGAAGCTTTCTTT. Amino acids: CASSIRTASYVRTEAFF.

CDR3 in DNA: TGTGCCAGTACAAGACAGGGCAACACTGAAGCTTTCTTT. Translation gives CASTRQGNTEAFF. V usage is TRBV19 and J usage is TRBJ1-1, with 7 nucleotides matching TRBD1. The length of the CDR3 is 13 residues. J gave up 2 bases and V 7 bases, and 4 bases lay outside the gene matches. Germline CDR1 reads LNHDA; CDR2 reads SQIVND (reference sequence).

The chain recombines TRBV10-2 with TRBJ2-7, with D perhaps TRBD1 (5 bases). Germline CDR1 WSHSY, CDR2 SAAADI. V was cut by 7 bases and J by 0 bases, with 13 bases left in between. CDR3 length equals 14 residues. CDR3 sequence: CASIDSAFSYEQYF. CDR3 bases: TGCGCCAGCATTGACAGCGCCTTCTCCTACGAGCAGTACTTC.

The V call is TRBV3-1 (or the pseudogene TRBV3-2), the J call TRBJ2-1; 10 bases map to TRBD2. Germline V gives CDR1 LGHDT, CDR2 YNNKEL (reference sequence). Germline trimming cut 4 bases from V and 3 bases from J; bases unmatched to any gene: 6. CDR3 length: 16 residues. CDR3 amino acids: CASSPMTSGYYNEQFF. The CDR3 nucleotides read TGTGCCAGCAGCCCCATGACTAGCGGGTACTACAATGAGCAGTTCTTC.

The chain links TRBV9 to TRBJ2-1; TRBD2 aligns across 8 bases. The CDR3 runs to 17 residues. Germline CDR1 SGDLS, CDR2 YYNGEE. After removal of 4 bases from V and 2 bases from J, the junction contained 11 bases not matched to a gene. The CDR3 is CASSPVTSEGAYNEQFF. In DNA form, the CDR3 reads TGTGCCAGCAGCCCCGTGACTAGCGAAGGGGCCTACAATGAGCAGTTCTTC.

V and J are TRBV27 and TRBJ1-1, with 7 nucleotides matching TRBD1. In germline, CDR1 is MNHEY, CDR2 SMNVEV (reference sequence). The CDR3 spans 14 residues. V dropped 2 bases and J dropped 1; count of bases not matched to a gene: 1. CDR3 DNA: TGTGCCAGCAGTTTAAAGGGGGCGAACACTGAAGCTTTCTTT. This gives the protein CASSLKGANTEAFF.

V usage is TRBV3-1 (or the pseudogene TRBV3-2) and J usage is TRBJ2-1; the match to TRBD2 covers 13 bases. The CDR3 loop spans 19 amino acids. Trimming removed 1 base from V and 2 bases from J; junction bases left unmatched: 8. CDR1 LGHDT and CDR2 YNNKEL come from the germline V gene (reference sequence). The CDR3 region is CASSQAHPGLAGTYNEQFF. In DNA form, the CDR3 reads TGTGCCAGCAGCCAAGCTCATCCGGGACTAGCGGGGACCTACAATGAGCAGTTCTTC.

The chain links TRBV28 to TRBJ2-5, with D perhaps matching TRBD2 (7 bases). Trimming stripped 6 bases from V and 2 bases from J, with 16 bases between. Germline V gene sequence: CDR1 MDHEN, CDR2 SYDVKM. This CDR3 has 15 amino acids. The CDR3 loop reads CASSPGGAGQETQYF. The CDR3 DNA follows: TGTGCCAGCAGCCCTGGGGGGGCAGGTCAAGAGACCCAGTACTTC.

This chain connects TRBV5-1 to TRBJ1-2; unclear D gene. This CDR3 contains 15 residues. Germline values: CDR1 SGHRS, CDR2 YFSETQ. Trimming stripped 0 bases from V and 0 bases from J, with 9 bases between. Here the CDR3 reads CASSLVVASNYGYTF. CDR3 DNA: TGCGCCAGCAGCTTGGTTGTGGCCTCTAACTATGGCTACACCTTC.

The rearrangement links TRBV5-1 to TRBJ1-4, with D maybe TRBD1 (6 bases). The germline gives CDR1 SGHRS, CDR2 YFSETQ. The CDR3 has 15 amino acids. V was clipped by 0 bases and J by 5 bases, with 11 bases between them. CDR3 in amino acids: CASSLGGGANEKLFF. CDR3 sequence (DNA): TGCGCCAGCAGCTTGGGTGGGGGGGCGAATGAAAAACTGTTTTTT.